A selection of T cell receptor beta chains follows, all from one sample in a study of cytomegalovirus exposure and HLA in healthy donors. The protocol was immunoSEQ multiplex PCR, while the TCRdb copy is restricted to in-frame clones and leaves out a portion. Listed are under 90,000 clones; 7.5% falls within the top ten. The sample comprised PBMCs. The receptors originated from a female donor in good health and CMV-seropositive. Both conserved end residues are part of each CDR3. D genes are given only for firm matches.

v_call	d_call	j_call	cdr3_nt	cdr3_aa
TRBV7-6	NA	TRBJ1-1	TGTGCCAGCAGCGGAGGCCCGAACACTGAAGCTTTCTTT	CASSGGPNTEAFF
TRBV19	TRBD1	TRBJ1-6	TGTGCCAGTAGTACAAGGACAGGGGCTAATTCACCCCTCCACTTT	CASSTRTGANSPLHF
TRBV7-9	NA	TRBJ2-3	TGTGCCAGCAGCCTCTACGAACTGGATACGCAGTATTTT	CASSLYELDTQYF
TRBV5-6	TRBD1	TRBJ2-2	TGTGCCAGCGACAGGGCCAACACCGGGGAGCTGTTTTTT	CASDRANTGELFF
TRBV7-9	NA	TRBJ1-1	TGTGCCAGCAGCTTAGTACAGGGAAACACTGAAGCTTTCTTT	CASSLVQGNTEAFF
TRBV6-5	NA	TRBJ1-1	TGTGCCAGCAGTTCCCTCGGGGTGTACACTGAAGCTTTCTTT	CASSSLGVYTEAFF
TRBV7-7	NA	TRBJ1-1	TGTGCTAGCAGCTTGGCCGCGAACACTGAAGCTTTCTTT	CASSLAANTEAFF
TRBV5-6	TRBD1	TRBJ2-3	TGTGCCAGCAGCTCCAGGGGGCGAGATACGCAGTATTTT	CASSSRGRDTQYF
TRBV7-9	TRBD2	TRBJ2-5	TGTGCCAGCAGCCGTTTGGACGGGAGGGAAGAGACCCAGTACTTC	CASSRLDGREETQYF
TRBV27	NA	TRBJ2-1	TGTGCCAGCAGTCCGGGGACTCAGTGGAATGAGCAGTTCTTC	CASSPGTQWNEQFF
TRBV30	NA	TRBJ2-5	TGTGCCTGGAGCGCGAGGACAGTAAAAGAGACCCAGTACTTC	CAWSARTVKETQYF
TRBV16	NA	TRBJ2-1	TGTGCCAGCAGCCAATCCGGCACGACCAGGGATGAGCAGTTCTTC	CASSQSGTTRDEQFF
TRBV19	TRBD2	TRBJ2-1	TGTGCCAGTAGTGGACTAGCGGGAGTTCCCTACAATGAGCAGTTCTTC	CASSGLAGVPYNEQFF
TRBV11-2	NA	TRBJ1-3	TGTGCCAGCAGCTTAGATCCACTTGGGGCTCGAAACACCATATATTTT	CASSLDPLGARNTIYF
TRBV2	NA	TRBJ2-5	TGTGCCAGCAGTGGGGAGCAAGAGACCCAGTACTTC	CASSGEQETQYF
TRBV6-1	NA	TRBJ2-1	TGTGCTGTCAGGGGGGCGCGTAACAATGAGCAGTTCTTC	CAVRGARNNEQFF
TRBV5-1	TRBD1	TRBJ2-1	TGCGCCAGCAGCCCGAGAGGGACAGGGGGGAACAATGAGCAGTTCTTC	CASSPRGTGGNNEQFF
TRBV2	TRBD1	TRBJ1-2	TGTGCCAGCAGGGGGGGACAGGGGCCGAACTATGGCTACACCTTC	CASRGGQGPNYGYTF
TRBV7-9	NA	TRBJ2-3	TGTGCCACCCACCCCCCAAGAGGAGGGACAGATACGCAGTATTTT	CATHPPRGGTDTQYF